This T cell receptor (beta chain) was sequenced in a study of blood T cell repertoires in COVID-19. Looking at the study overall: COVID-19 samples from acute and convalescent phases originated in the United States, Italy and Spain. T cells, B-cell-depleted T cells, or PBMCs provided the cDNA or gDNA that served as material.

Methods used by the authors: Nucleated cell counts were estimated from reference gene primer amplification. The assay was immunoSEQ multiplex PCR, and TCRdb's table has in-frame clones only and misses some. That table gives V, J and clone size, and the DNA gave D and trimming. Among just over 150,000 clones listed, about four fifths were seen once. The CDR3 runs to 17 residues. V dropped 2 bases and J dropped 4; count of bases not matched to a gene: 8. Germline assignment: CDR1 MDHEN and CDR2 SYDVKM. The J gene is TRBJ2-2, the V gene TRBV28; 9 bases match TRBD1. Sequenced material: peripheral blood. The clonotype comes from a man between 60 and 70 years old with acute or convalescent COVID-19. CDR3 amino acids: CASSLAEDRGGTGELFF. The CDR3, as DNA: TGTGCCAGCAGTTTAGCGGAGGACAGGGGAGGCACCGGGGAGCTGTTTTTT.